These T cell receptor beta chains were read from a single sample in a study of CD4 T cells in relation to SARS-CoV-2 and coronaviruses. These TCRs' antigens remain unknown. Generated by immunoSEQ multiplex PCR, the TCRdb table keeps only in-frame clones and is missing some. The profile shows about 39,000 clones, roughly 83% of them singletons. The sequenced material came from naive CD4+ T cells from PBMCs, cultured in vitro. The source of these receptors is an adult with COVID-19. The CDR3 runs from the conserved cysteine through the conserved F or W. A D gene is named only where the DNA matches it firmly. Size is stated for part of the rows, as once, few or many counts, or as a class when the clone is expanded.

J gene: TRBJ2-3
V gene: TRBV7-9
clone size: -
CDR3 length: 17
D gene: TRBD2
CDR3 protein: CAIPDILAGMSTDTQYF
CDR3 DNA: TGTGCCATCCCTGACATTTTAGCGGGAATGAGCACAGATACGCAGTATTTT

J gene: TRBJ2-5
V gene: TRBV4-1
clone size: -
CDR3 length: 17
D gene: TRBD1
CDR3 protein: CASSQEFGQGVGETQYF
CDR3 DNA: TGCGCCAGCAGCCAAGAATTTGGACAGGGGGTCGGGGAGACCCAGTACTTC

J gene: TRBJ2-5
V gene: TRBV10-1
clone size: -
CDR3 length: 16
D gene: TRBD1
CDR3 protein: CASSEMFTGDHQTQYF
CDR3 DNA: TGCGCCAGCAGTGAGATGTTCACAGGGGACCATCAGACCCAGTACTTC

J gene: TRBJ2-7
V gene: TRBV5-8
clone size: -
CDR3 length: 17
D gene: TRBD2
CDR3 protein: CASSLGRERAGGYNEYF
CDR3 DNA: TGTGCCAGCAGCTTGGGGAGGGAGAGAGCGGGAGGCTACAATGAGTACTTC

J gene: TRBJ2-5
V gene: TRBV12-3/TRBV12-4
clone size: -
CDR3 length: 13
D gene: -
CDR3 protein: CASSLSRPETQYF
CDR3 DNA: TGTGCCAGCAGTCTCTCAAGACCGGAGACCCAGTACTTC

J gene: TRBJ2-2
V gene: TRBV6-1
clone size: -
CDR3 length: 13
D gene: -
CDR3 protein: CASSELETGELFF
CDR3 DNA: TGTGCCAGCAGTGAACTAGAAACCGGGGAGCTGTTTTTT

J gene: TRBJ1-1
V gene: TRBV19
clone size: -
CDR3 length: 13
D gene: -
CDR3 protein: CASSILVNTEAFF
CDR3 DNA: TGTGCCAGTAGTATTCTAGTGAACACTGAAGCTTTCTTT

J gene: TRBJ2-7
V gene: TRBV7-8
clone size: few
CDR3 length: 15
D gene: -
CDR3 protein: CASSLVEGESYEQYF
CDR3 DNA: TGTGCCAGCAGCTTAGTGGAGGGAGAGTCCTACGAGCAGTACTTC

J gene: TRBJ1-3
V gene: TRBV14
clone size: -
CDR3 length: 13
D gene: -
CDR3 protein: CASSQVSGNTIYF
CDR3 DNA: TGTGCCAGCAGCCAAGTTTCCGGAAACACCATATATTTT

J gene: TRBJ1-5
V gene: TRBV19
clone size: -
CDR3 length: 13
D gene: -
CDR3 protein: CASSPNGNQPQHF
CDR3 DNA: TGTGCCAGTAGCCCCAACGGGAATCAGCCCCAGCATTTT

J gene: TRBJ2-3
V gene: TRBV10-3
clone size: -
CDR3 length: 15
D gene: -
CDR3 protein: CAISESGRITDTQYF
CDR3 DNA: TGTGCCATCAGTGAGTCGGGAAGAATCACAGATACGCAGTATTTT

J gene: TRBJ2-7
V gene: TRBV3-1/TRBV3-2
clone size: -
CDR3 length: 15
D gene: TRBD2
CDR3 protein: CASSIGRAGDYEQYF
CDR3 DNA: TGTGCCAGCAGTATCGGCCGGGCGGGAGACTACGAGCAGTACTTC

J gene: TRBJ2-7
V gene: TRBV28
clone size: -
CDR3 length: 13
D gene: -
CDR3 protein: CASWSSVGYEQYF
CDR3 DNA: TGTGCCAGCTGGTCTAGCGTGGGGTACGAGCAGTACTTC

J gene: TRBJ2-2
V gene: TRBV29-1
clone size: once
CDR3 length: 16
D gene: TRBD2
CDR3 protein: CSVALAGGAGTGELFF
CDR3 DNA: TGCAGCGTTGCACTAGCGGGAGGTGCCGGAACCGGGGAGCTGTTTTTT

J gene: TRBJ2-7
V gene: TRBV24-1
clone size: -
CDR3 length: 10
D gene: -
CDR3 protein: CATNGWEQYF
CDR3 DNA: TGTGCCACCAATGGGTGGGAGCAGTACTTC

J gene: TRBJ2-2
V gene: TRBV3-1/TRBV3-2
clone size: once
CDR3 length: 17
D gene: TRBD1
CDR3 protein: CASSQRDRGIDTGELFF
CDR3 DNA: TGTGCCAGCAGCCAAAGGGACAGGGGGATAGACACGGGGGAGCTGTTTTTT

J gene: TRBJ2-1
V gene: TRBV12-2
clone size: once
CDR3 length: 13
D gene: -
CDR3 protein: CASRGTSQAEQFF
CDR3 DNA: TGTGCAAGTCGCGGGACTAGCCAGGCTGAGCAGTTCTTC

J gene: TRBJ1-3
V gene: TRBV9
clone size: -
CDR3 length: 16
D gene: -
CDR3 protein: CASSVSSGFSGNTIYF
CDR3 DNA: TGTGCCAGCAGCGTCTCAAGCGGATTCTCTGGAAACACCATATATTTT

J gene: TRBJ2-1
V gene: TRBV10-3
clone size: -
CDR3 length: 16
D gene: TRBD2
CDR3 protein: CAISESGGRAYNEQFF
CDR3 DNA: TGTGCCATCAGTGAGTCAGGCGGGAGGGCCTACAATGAGCAGTTCTTC

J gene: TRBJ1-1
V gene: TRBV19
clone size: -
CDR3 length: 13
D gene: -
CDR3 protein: CASSIERNTEAFF
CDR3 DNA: TGTGCCAGTAGTATAGAGAGGAACACTGAAGCTTTCTTT

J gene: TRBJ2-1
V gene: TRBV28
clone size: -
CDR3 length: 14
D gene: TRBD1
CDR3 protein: CASREGQRYNEQFF
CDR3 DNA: TGTGCCAGCAGAGAGGGACAGAGATACAATGAGCAGTTCTTC

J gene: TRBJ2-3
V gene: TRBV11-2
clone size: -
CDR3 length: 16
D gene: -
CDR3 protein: CASRSRGGKIADTQYF
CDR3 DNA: TGTGCCAGCAGATCCCGCGGCGGGAAAATCGCAGATACGCAGTATTTT

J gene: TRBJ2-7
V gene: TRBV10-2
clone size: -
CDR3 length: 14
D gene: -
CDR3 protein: CASSEMAASYEQYF
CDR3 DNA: TGCGCCAGCAGTGAGATGGCAGCCTCCTACGAGCAGTACTTC

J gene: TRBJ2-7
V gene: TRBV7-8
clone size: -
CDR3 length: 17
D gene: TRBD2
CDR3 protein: CASSLPQFQRGIYEQYF
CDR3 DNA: TGTGCCAGCAGCCTCCCCCAATTCCAGCGGGGTATTTACGAGCAGTACTTC

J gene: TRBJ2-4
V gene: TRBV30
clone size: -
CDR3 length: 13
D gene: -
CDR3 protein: CAWSLDTKNIQYF
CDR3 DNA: TGTGCCTGGAGTCTGGACACGAAAAACATTCAGTACTTC

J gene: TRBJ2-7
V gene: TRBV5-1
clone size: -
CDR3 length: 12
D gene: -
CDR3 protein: CASRPGEYEQYF
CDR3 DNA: TGCGCCAGCCGACCAGGGGAGTACGAGCAGTACTTC

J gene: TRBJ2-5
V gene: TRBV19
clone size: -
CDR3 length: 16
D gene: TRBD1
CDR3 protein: CASSTTGQGIQETQYF
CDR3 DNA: TGTGCCAGTAGTACCACGGGACAGGGAATCCAAGAGACCCAGTACTTC

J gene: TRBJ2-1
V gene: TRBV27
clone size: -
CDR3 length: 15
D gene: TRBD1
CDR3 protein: CASTPGTGGYNEQFF
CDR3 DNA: TGTGCCAGCACCCCCGGGACAGGGGGATACAATGAGCAGTTCTTC